The rows below give T cell receptor beta chains drawn from one sample of a study of T cell repertoires in ileal Crohn's disease. Assay used: immunoSEQ multiplex PCR; TCRdb lists only in-frame clones, some missing. The repertoire holds several thousand clones, with around 96% as singletons. The source material was ileal tissue. Source of these receptors: an adult with Crohn's disease. The CDR3 runs from the conserved cysteine through the conserved F or W. The D gene is left open where the match is weak. Some rows mark clone size as missing; the rest say once, few, many or name a class of expanded clone.

clone size	D gene	V gene	J gene	CDR3 protein	CDR3 DNA
.	TRBD1	TRBV28	TRBJ1-2	CASTPGQGLGYGYTF	TGTGCCAGCACCCCGGGACAGGGGCTGGGATATGGCTACACCTTC
.	TRBD1	TRBV4-3	TRBJ2-6	CASSQTGTGANVLTF	TGCGCCAGCAGCCAGACAGGGACCGGGGCCAACGTCCTGACTTTC
.	TRBD1	TRBV6-5	TRBJ2-7	CASSYLGGTGFYEQYF	TGTGCCAGCAGTTACCTCGGGGGGACAGGGTTCTACGAGCAGTACTTC
.	.	TRBV6-1	TRBJ1-5	CASSTQGHQPQHF	TGTGCCAGCAGTACACAGGGTCATCAGCCCCAGCATTTT
.	.	TRBV5-1	TRBJ1-1	CASSREGSGSEAFF	TGCGCCAGCAGCCGAGAGGGTTCTGGGTCTGAAGCTTTCTTT
.	TRBD2	TRBV2	TRBJ2-3	CASSEASGDTDTQYF	TGTGCCAGCAGTGAGGCTAGCGGGGACACAGATACGCAGTATTTT
.	.	TRBV7-3	TRBJ2-3	CASSLRTGNTDTQYF	TGTGCCAGCAGCTTAAGGACGGGGAACACAGATACGCAGTATTTT
.	TRBD2	TRBV7-2	TRBJ2-2	CASSLRTSGGTGELFF	TGTGCCAGCAGCTTAAGAACTAGCGGTGGCACCGGGGAGCTGTTTTTT
.	TRBD1	TRBV4-1	TRBJ1-6	CASSQGGQGNSPLHF	TGCGCCAGCAGCCAAGGGGGACAGGGGAATTCACCCCTCCACTTT
.	.	TRBV21-1	TRBJ1-5	CASSSSGMRQPQHF	TGTGCCAGCAGCTCCTCAGGGATGCGGCAGCCCCAGCATTTT
.	.	TRBV5-6	TRBJ2-6	CASSLEGRDRANVLTF	TGTGCCAGCAGCTTGGAGGGCAGGGATAGGGCCAACGTCCTGACTTTC
.	TRBD2	TRBV7-2	TRBJ2-5	CASSRGAGGQETQYF	TGTGCCAGCAGCCGAGGGGCGGGGGGTCAGGAGACCCAGTACTTC
.	.	TRBV6-5	TRBJ2-3	CASRADSTDTQYF	TGTGCCAGCAGGGCGGACTCCACAGATACGCAGTATTTT
.	.	TRBV4-3	TRBJ1-6	CASSQDWASSYNSPLHF	TGCGCCAGCAGCCAAGATTGGGCCAGCTCCTATAATTCACCCCTCCACTTT
.	.	TRBV7-9	TRBJ1-5	CASSPADIYGNQPQHF	TGTGCCAGCAGCCCTGCTGACATCTACGGAAATCAGCCCCAGCATTTT
.	.	TRBV5-6	TRBJ1-2	CASRPTGTNYGYTF	TGTGCCAGCAGACCTACAGGGACTAACTATGGCTACACCTTC
.	TRBD1	TRBV4-3	TRBJ2-1	CASSQGRGPGEQFF	TGCGCCAGCAGCCAAGGCAGGGGGCCTGGTGAGCAGTTCTTC
.	.	TRBV6-5	TRBJ1-4	CASRPRGVSNEKLFF	TGTGCCAGCAGACCCCGGGGGGTTTCTAATGAAAAACTGTTTTTT
once	.	TRBV5-4	TRBJ2-6	CASRNLASGANVLTF	TGTGCCAGCAGAAATCTAGCGTCTGGGGCCAACGTCCTGACTTTC
.	TRBD2	TRBV27	TRBJ2-1	CASSSTGTRLVDEQFF	TGTGCCAGCAGCTCGACCGGGACTAGATTAGTGGATGAGCAGTTCTTC
once	TRBD1	TRBV5-1	TRBJ1-2	CASSPGQGAAYTF	TGCGCCAGCAGTCCAGGACAGGGGGCGGCCTACACCTTC
.	.	TRBV6-5	TRBJ2-7	CASSYSGAATSYEQYF	TGTGCCAGCAGTTACTCGGGGGCCGCAACTTCCTACGAGCAGTACTTC
.	TRBD1	TRBV28	TRBJ2-7	CASSLYSDRGPQDF	TGTGCCAGCAGTTTATATTCGGACAGGGGACCCCAGGACTTC
.	.	TRBV6-1	TRBJ1-1	CASRIRSRNTEAFF	TGTGCCAGCAGGATACGAAGCCGAAACACTGAAGCTTTCTTT
.	.	TRBV30	TRBJ1-1	CAWSPERATFF	TGTGCCTGGTCTCCTGAACGTGCTACTTTCTTT
.	TRBD1	TRBV5-5	TRBJ1-2	CASGIPGTAYGYTF	TGTGCCAGCGGGATTCCCGGGACAGCCTATGGCTACACCTTC
.	TRBD2	TRBV19	TRBJ2-3	CASSTDLSGANTDTQYF	TGTGCCAGTAGTACGGACCTAAGCGGGGCGAACACAGATACGCAGTATTTT
.	.	TRBV7-8	TRBJ1-1	CASSLVAGAEAFF	TGTGCCAGCAGCTTAGTGGCCGGGGCTGAAGCTTTCTTT
.	TRBD1	TRBV7-2	TRBJ1-4	CASSLFKGQPNEKLFF	TGTGCCAGCAGCTTATTTAAGGGACAGCCGAATGAAAAACTGTTTTTT
.	TRBD1	TRBV5-1	TRBJ1-2	CASGPGQSPYGYTF	TGCGCCAGCGGACCGGGACAGTCTCCTTATGGCTACACCTTC
once	TRBD2	TRBV7-2	TRBJ2-2	CASNSGILAGDTGELFF	TGTGCCAGCAACTCCGGAATACTAGCGGGGGACACCGGGGAGCTGTTTTTT
.	.	TRBV6-5	TRBJ1-4	CASRTQGGNEKLFF	TGTGCCAGCAGAACACAGGGAGGGAATGAAAAACTGTTTTTT
.	TRBD1	TRBV29-1	TRBJ1-4	CSVLGQDEKLFF	TGCAGCGTTCTGGGACAGGATGAAAAACTGTTTTTT
.	.	TRBV10-2	TRBJ2-1	CASSESTLGYNEQFF	TGCGCCAGCAGTGAGTCGACACTAGGCTACAATGAGCAGTTCTTC
.	TRBD1	TRBV7-2	TRBJ2-1	CASSFRGRTLNEQFF	TGTGCCAGCAGCTTTAGGGGGCGTACCCTCAATGAGCAGTTCTTC
.	.	TRBV27	TRBJ1-5	CASSNRVFGQPQHF	TGTGCTTCTTCCAACAGGGTCTTTGGACAGCCCCAGCATTTT
.	.	TRBV7-2	TRBJ1-2	CASSAPTDYGYTF	TGTGCCAGCAGCGCCCCGACAGACTATGGCTACACCTTC
.	.	TRBV7-2	TRBJ2-5	CASSPGGGLGQETQYF	TGTGCCAGCAGCCCTGGGGGCGGGCTGGGGCAAGAGACTCAGTACTTC
once	TRBD2	TRBV7-9	TRBJ2-1	CASSLGTGPGLAGSNEQFF	TGTGCCAGCAGCTTAGGAACGGGGCCGGGACTAGCGGGGAGCAATGAGCAGTTCTTC
once	TRBD1	TRBV5-1	TRBJ1-1	CASRPGGVYTEAFF	TGCGCCAGCAGGCCAGGGGGCGTGTACACTGAAGCTTTCTTT
.	TRBD1	TRBV6-6	TRBJ1-2	CASRRGQGGGYTF	TGTGCCAGCAGAAGGGGACAGGGAGGTGGCTACACCTTC
.	.	TRBV4-3	TRBJ2-3	CASSQEGADTQYF	TGCGCCAGCAGCCAAGAAGGAGCGGATACGCAGTATTTT
.	TRBD1	TRBV29-1	TRBJ1-5	CSVSDRGNQPQHF	TGCAGCGTTAGCGACAGGGGCAATCAGCCCCAGCATTTT
.	TRBD1	TRBV6-6	TRBJ1-2	CASDIGGAGGYTF	TGTGCCAGCGACATAGGGGGCGCGGGTGGCTACACCTTC
.	TRBD2	TRBV4-2	TRBJ2-5	CASSQTIAGGPETQYF	TGTGCCAGCAGCCAGACCATAGCGGGGGGGCCCGAGACCCAGTACTTC
.	.	TRBV11-2	TRBJ2-5	CASSPSYLVVEETQYF	TGTGCCAGCAGCCCATCTTATCTAGTCGTTGAAGAGACCCAGTACTTC
.	.	TRBV6-6	TRBJ2-1	CASSSLDNYNEQFF	TGTGCCAGCAGTTCCTTGGACAACTACAATGAGCAGTTCTTC
.	.	TRBV6-5	TRBJ1-1	CASSKERNTEAFF	TGTGCCAGCAGTAAGGAGAGAAACACTGAAGCTTTCTTT
.	.	TRBV7-9	TRBJ1-6	CASSLARDSPLHF	TGTGCCAGCAGCTTAGCGAGGGATTCACCCCTCCACTTT
.	.	TRBV7-3	TRBJ1-2	CASSLLQGLTFTF	TGTGCCAGCAGCTTATTACAGGGCCTTACATTCACCTTC
once	TRBD2	TRBV5-1	TRBJ2-1	CASSDNLAGGYNEQFF	TGCGCCAGCAGCGACAACCTAGCGGGGGGTTACAATGAGCAGTTCTTC
.	TRBD1	TRBV7-7	TRBJ2-5	CASSLGTGRETQYF	TGTGCCAGCAGCTTAGGGACAGGGCGTGAGACCCAGTACTTC
once	TRBD2	TRBV29-1	TRBJ2-2	CSALRTSGGNTGELFF	TGCAGCGCCCTAAGGACTAGCGGGGGTAACACCGGGGAGCTGTTTTTT
.	.	TRBV11-2	TRBJ2-1	CASSSRPVPGGLYNEQFF	TGTGCCAGCAGCTCTCGCCCCGTGCCTGGGGGCTTATACAATGAGCAGTTCTTC
.	.	TRBV6-5	TRBJ1-2	CASSYSSTRANYGYTF	TGTGCCAGCAGTTACTCATCCACCCGGGCTAACTATGGCTACACCTTC
.	.	TRBV4-3	TRBJ1-5	CASSQDREDQPQHF	TGCGCCAGCAGCCAAGACAGGGAGGATCAGCCCCAGCATTTT
.	TRBD2	TRBV4-2	TRBJ2-1	CASSQGGSGGYNEQFF	TGTGCCAGCAGCCAAGGGGGTAGCGGGGGTTACAATGAGCAGTTCTTC
once	.	TRBV5-1	TRBJ2-1	CASSYSGTGYYNEQFF	TGCGCCAGCAGCTATAGCGGGACAGGGTACTACAATGAGCAGTTCTTC